This is a list of T cell receptor beta chains from one sample in a study of T-cell reconstitution after alpha-beta-depleted transplantation in children. One entry per CDR3 protein, called by TCRdb with MiXCR from the PCR reads. In the table there are about 440,000 distinct CDR3 sequences, roughly 43% of which are singletons. Sample: PBMCs, taken before TCRalphabeta/CD19-depleted stem cell transplant. The receptors shown here come from a girl aged 2-15 years with aplastic anemia, due to receive a stem cell transplant. Both conserved end residues are trimmed from each CDR3. Each record gives: CDR3 length, V gene, J gene, CDR3 protein.

>13|TRBV20-1|TRBJ2-4
SARKDLLAKNIQY
>16|TRBV20-1|TRBJ2-3
SASDSFLAGGRTDTQY
>17|TRBV5-1|TRBJ2-7
ASSLGTSGRDLSSYEQY
>11|TRBV20-1|TRBJ2-7
SALRTGAGEQH
>13|TRBV6-5|TRBJ2-6
ASSWGGSGANVLT
>14|TRBV7-7|TRBJ2-2
ASRLLAGEETGELF
>13|TRBV5-6|TRBJ1-2
ASRQVGGANYGYT
>13|TRBV20-1|TRBJ2-6
SARDRGAGANVLT
>12|TRBV15|TRBJ1-1
ATSRDRGDTEAF
>12|TRBV6-5|TRBJ2-5
ASSYLDSWETQY
>13|TRBV20-1|TRBJ2-1
SAKPGSSLYNEQF
>10|TRBV20-1|TRBJ2-3
SASDRVDAQY
>16|TRBV4-1|TRBJ2-1
ASSQTTSGSTSYNEQF
>13|TRBV3-1|TRBJ1-2
ASSQLLDTYYGYT